This TCR beta chain came from a study of vaccination and CD4 T cells after COVID-19. Looking at the study overall: Overlapping spike pools from SARS-CoV-2 and HCoV-NL63, HCoV-OC43 and HCoV-229E served as culture stimuli.

Treatment specified: roughly ten-day PBMC culture with coronavirus spike peptide pools or control peptides (ViraFEST assay). This clonotype was observed a few times. Its antigen is not known. The CDR3 extends over 16 amino acids. Trimming at V came to 5 bases and at J to 6 bases, leaving 10 bases not matched to a gene. The Oncomine TCR Beta short-read assay was what sequenced the DNA obtained from cultured CD4+ T cells. Each CDR3 protein is one row after TCRdb ran MiXCR on the PCR reads. This table has about 9,100 distinct CDR3 sequences, more than 65% appearing once. This sequence was found in a human donor who had recovered from COVID-19. The source material was CD4+ T cells from blood, cultured in vitro. The J gene is TRBJ2-7, the V gene TRBV12-3 or TRBV12-4; 13 nucleotides line up with TRBD2. CDR3 sequence: CASSQVGTSGTSEQYF. In DNA, the CDR3 is TGTGCCAGCAGTCAGGTTGGGACTAGCGGGACGTCCGAGCAGTACTTC.